One sample yielded the 14 T cell receptor beta chains listed below, sequenced in a study of T cell responses to AZD1222 COVID-19 vaccine. Only in-frame clones appear in the TCRdb table, and some are missing; sequencing was by immunoSEQ multiplex PCR. The data hold 95,000 to 150,000 clones, with around 86% observed a single time. This specimen consisted of peripheral blood, obtained on day 0 of AZD1222 vaccination. The receptors were gathered from an adult in good health.

This clone was counted only a few times. The chain couples TRBV9 to TRBJ1-2; a weak D match, TRBD1 (5 bases). The CDR3 extends over 14 amino acids. The germline gives CDR1 SGDLS, CDR2 YYNGEE. The germline V and J ends were trimmed by 0 bases and 4 bases, with 10 bases remaining between them. The CDR3 coding sequence is TGTGCCAGCAGCGTAGTGGGGGTAGGCTATGGCTACACCTTC. This gives the protein CASSVVGVGYGYTF.

This rearrangement joins TRBV20-1 to TRBJ2-3, with a possible D match to TRBD1 (5 bases). CDR3 length equals 11 residues. Between the trimmed V and J ends, which lost 7 bases and 4 bases, there was a span of 9 bases. CDR1 and CDR2 from the germline V gene are DFQATT and SNEGSKA (reference sequence). The CDR3 is CSVLGPDTQYF. As DNA, the CDR3 is TGCAGTGTGTTGGGGCCAGATACGCAGTATTTT.

The chain carries TRBV19 and TRBJ2-2; D not certain. Germline assignment: CDR1 LNHDA and CDR2 SQIVND (reference sequence). V was shortened by 5 bases and J by 4 bases, with 14 bases between the two germline ends. The CDR3 extends over 15 amino acids. The CDR3 DNA sequence: TGTGCCAGTAGTGGTAGTGGGCACCCCACCGGGGAGCTGTTTTTT. This translates into CASSGSGHPTGELFF.

In nucleotides, the CDR3 is TGTGCCAGCAGCTTAGACTACGGGAGCAATCAGCCCCAGCATTTT. Protein product: CASSLDYGSNQPQHF. V usage is TRBV11-2 and J usage is TRBJ1-5; no clear D gene. Germline lookup yields CDR1 SGHAT and CDR2 FQNNGV. Trimming stripped 0 bases from V and 1 base from J, with 7 bases between. The CDR3 runs to 15 residues.

The chain joins TRBV5-1 to TRBJ2-7; D might be TRBD2 (6 bases). Germline CDR1 SGHRS, CDR2 YFSETQ. V lost 0 bases and J 4 bases, leaving 8 bases between the germline ends. The CDR3 loop spans 13 amino acids. This CDR3 is CASSLAAGYEQYF. The DNA of the CDR3 is TGCGCCAGCAGCTTGGCGGCGGGATACGAGCAGTACTTC.

The chain carries TRBV7-9 and TRBJ2-3; D is perhaps TRBD1 or TRBD2 (5 bases each). The CDR3 sequence is 15 residues long. V was trimmed by 4 bases and J by 4 bases, leaving 15 bases between them. From germline, CDR1 is SEHNR and CDR2 FQNEAQ (reference sequence). The CDR3 here is CASSSEGRGPDTQYF. The CDR3 bases are TGTGCCAGCAGCTCAGAGGGGCGTGGCCCAGATACGCAGTATTTT.

V and J are TRBV4-1 and TRBJ2-3; 9 bases match TRBD1. CDR3 length: 16 amino acids. J lost 3 bases, V lost 1 base, and 5 bases had no gene match. Germline loops: CDR1 MGHRA, CDR2 YSYEKL. CDR3 DNA: TGCGCCAGCAGCCAAGGGGGGACAGGGTATACAGATACGCAGTATTTT. This codes for CASSQGGTGYTDTQYF.

The chain has TRBV3-1 (or the pseudogene TRBV3-2) and TRBJ2-5; D not certain. The length of the CDR3 is 12 residues. Germline V gives CDR1 LGHDT, CDR2 YNNKEL (reference sequence). V lost 4 bases and J 1 base, leaving 4 bases between the germline ends. CDR3 sequence (DNA): TGTGCCAGCAGCCGGACCCAAGAGACCCAGTACTTC. As protein: CASSRTQETQYF.

The genes are TRBV5-3 and TRBJ2-3, with TRBD2 identical over 8 bases. TRBV5-3 is sorted into the ORF group, with uncertain function. Trimming cost V 9 bases and J 4 bases; bases outside gene matches: 7. The length of the CDR3 is 13 residues. CDR3 nucleotides: TGTGCCACCATACTAGCGGTGGCAGATACGCAGTATTTT. This sequence encodes CATILAVADTQYF.

The V and J genes are TRBV10-1 and TRBJ1-1; 9 nucleotides agree with TRBD1. V was pared by 5 bases and J by 1 base, with 5 bases of the junction left unmatched. This CDR3 comprises 15 residues. CDR1 is WNHNN, CDR2 SYGVQD, per germline (reference sequence). CDR3 loop: CASSPGGQGNTEAFF. CDR3 nucleotide sequence: TGCGCCAGCAGTCCAGGGGGACAGGGGAACACTGAAGCTTTCTTT.

V gene TRBV21-1 combines with J gene TRBJ1-1. TRBV21-1 is assigned pseudogene status. This CDR3 is 13 amino acids long. The CDR3 DNA sequence: TGTGCCAGCCCTGGGACGGATAACACTGAAGCTTTCTTT. Protein product: CASPGTDNTEAFF.

This chain joins TRBV18 and TRBJ2-7, with a possible D match to TRBD1 (6 bases). V was trimmed by 6 bases and J by 7 bases, leaving 10 bases between them. The CDR3 has 11 amino acids. Looked up from germline, CDR1 is KGHSH and CDR2 is LQKENI. DNA for the CDR3: TGTGCCAGCTCGACTCAGGGGGAGCAGTACTTC. Its translation: CASSTQGEQYF.

In nucleotides, the CDR3 is TGTGCCAGTAGCGAGGGGAGGGAGCAGTACTTC. It translates to CASSEGREQYF. This chain uses TRBV19 with TRBJ2-7; D is perhaps TRBD2 (6 bases). CDR1 is LNHDA and CDR2 is SQIVND in the germline V gene (reference sequence). Trimming cost V 6 bases and J 7 bases, with 10 bases left between them. CDR3 size: 11 residues.

The CDR3 spells CASSLQGSEAFF. The CDR3, as DNA: TGTGCCAGCAGCCTTCAGGGGAGTGAAGCTTTCTTT. V is TRBV7-2 and J is TRBJ1-1; tentatively, D is TRBD1 (6 bases). Deletions cut 5 bases from V and 7 bases from J, with 11 bases between. This CDR3 spans 12 amino acids. Germline lookup yields CDR1 SGHTA and CDR2 FQGNSA.